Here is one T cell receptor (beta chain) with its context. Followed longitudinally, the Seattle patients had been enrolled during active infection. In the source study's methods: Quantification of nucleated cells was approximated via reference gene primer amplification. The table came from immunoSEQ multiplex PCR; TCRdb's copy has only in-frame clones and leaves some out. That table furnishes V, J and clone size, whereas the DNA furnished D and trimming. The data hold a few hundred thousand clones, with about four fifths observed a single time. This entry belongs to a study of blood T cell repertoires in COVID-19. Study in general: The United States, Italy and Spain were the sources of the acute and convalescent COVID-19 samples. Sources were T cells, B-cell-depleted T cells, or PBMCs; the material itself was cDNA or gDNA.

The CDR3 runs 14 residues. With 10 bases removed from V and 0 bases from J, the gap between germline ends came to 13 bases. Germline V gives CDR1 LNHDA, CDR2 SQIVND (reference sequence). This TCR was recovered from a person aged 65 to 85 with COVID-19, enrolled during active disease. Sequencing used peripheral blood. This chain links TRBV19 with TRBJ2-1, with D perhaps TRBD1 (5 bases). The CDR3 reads CATNARGSYNEQFF. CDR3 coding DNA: TGTGCCACTAACGCTAGGGGCTCCTACAATGAGCAGTTCTTC. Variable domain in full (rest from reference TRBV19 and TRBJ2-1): DGGITQSPKYLFRKEGQNVTLSCEQNLNHDAMYWYRQDPGQGLRLIYYSQIVNDFQKGDIAEGYSVSREKKESFPLTVTSAQKNPTAFYLCATNARGSYNEQFFGPGTRLTVL.